The clone carrying this TCR beta chain was seen only a few times. As yet, its antigen is unknown. These data belong to a study of CD8 T cells in ankylosing spondylitis. Study outcomes and limitations: According to the report, clones linked to the disease were significantly enriched in matched synovial fluid samples taken from ankylosing spondylitis patients. There was a TCR beta motif, made of several highly homologous variants, that appeared characteristic of ankylosing spondylitis blood. Disease-linked clones bore a CD8+ phenotype, appearing relatively rarely in peripheral blood. Certain motif variants had earlier been reported in reactive arthritis synovial fluid and blood.

By quantitative 5'-RACE with molecular barcodes, the TCR beta libraries were made. One entry per CDR3 protein results from TCRdb running MiXCR on the 5' RACE reads. The sample records fewer than 650,000 distinct CDR3 sequences, approximately 11% being singletons. The CDR3 runs to 16 residues. V gave up 1 base and J gave up 0 bases, with 10 bases separating them. Germline V lookup: CDR1 SGHDT, CDR2 YYEEEE. This TCR derives from a male donor with ankylosing spondylitis. The chain joins TRBV5-6 to TRBJ2-2, with D perhaps matching TRBD2 (6 bases). The sequenced material came from blood, either unsorted or a sorted T cell fraction (not recorded which). In DNA, the CDR3 is TGTGCCAGCAGCTTGCAAAGGAGGGCGAACACCGGGGAGCTGTTTTTT. Translation gives CASSLQRRANTGELFF.